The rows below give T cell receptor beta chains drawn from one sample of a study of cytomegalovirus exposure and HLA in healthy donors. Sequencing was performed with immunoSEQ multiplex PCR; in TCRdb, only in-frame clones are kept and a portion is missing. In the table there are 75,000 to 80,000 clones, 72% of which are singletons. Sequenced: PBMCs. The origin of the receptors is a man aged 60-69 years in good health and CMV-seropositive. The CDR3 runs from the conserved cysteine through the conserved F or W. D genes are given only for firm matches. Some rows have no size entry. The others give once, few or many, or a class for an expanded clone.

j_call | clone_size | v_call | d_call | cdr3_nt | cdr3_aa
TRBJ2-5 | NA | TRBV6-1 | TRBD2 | TGTGCCAGCAGCGGACTAGCGGGAGTTGAAGAGACCCAGTACTTC | CASSGLAGVEETQYF
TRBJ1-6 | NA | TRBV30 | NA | TGTGCCTGGAGTCAAGGACCGGGAGGATCACCCCTCCACTTT | CAWSQGPGGSPLHF
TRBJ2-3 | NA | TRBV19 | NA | TGTGCCAGTAAAGCGGGCAGGGCTAGCACAGATACGCAGTATTTT | CASKAGRASTDTQYF
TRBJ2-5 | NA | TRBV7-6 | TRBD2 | TGTGCCAGCAGCTTAGGTAGCGGGGGATTGGAGACCCAGTACTTC | CASSLGSGGLETQYF
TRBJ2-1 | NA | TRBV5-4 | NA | TGTGCCAGCAGCTTGGTTGGCAGCTACAATGAGCAGTTCTTC | CASSLVGSYNEQFF
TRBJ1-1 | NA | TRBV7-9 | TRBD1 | TGTGCCAGCGGCGTTAGACAGGGGGCGGACCTGGCTTTCTTT | CASGVRQGADLAFF
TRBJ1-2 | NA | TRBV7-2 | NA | TGTGCCAGCAGCTTAGGCGAGGGGGTCCGTGGCTACACCTTC | CASSLGEGVRGYTF
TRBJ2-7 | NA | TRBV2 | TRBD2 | TGTGCCAGCAGCGCCCCACTAGCGGGAGCATTCAACGAGCAGTACTTC | CASSAPLAGAFNEQYF
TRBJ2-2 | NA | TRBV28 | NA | TGTGCCAGCAGCCGTTGGAGGGACAACACCGGGGAGCTGTTTTTT | CASSRWRDNTGELFF
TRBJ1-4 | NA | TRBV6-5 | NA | TGTGCCAGCAGTTTGCAGGGGACGGCCGGGGAAAAACTGTTTTTT | CASSLQGTAGEKLFF
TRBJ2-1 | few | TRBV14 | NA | TGTGCCAGCAGCCCCTCGGACAGGGACTACAATGGGCAGTTCTTC | CASSPSDRDYNGQFF
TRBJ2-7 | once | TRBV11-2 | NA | TGTGCCAGCAGCTTCGCGGGGGCCCCCGGCAAGCAGTACTTC | CASSFAGAPGKQYF
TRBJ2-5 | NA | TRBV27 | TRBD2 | TGTGCCAGCAGAGAGTATAGCGGGCCCGAGACCCAGTACTTC | CASREYSGPETQYF
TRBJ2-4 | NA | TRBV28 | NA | TGTGCCAGCACACCGGGACACCATTACGGAGCCAAAAACATTCAGTACTTC | CASTPGHHYGAKNIQYF
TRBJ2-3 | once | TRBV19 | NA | TGTGCCAGTAGTATGACAGGTTCCGATACGCAGTATTTT | CASSMTGSDTQYF
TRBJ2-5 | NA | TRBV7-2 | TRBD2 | TGTGCCAGCAGCTTAGCTACTAGCGGGGGGGCCTATGAGACCCAGTACTTC | CASSLATSGGAYETQYF
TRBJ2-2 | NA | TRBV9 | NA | TGTGCCAGCAGCGTAGCCTCTTTGAGGTTCCCGAACACCGGGGAGCTGTTTTTT | CASSVASLRFPNTGELFF
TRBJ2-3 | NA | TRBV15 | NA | TGTGCCACCAGCAGAGAACAGGCCCAAGATACGCAGTATTTT | CATSREQAQDTQYF
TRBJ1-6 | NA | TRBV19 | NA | TGTGCCAGTACCCAACCTGGTCATCTACAGGGACCCCTCCACTTT | CASTQPGHLQGPLHF
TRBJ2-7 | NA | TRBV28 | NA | TGTGCCAGCAGTCTACCCGACTCTAGCTCCTACGAGCAGTACTTC | CASSLPDSSSYEQYF
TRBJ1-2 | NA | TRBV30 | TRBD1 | TGTGCCTGGAGCATGGGGACAGGGGGCTACTATGGCTACACCTTC | CAWSMGTGGYYGYTF
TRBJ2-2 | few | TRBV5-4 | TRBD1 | TGTGCCAGCACCTTGCGTTCAGGGGGCAAGAACACCGGGGAGCTGTTTTTT | CASTLRSGGKNTGELFF
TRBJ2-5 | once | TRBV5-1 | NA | TGCGCCAGCAGCTTGGACTCCGAGACCCAGTACTTC | CASSLDSETQYF
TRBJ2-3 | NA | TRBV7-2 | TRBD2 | TGTGCCTGCAGCTTTGCGGGGGGGAGCTTCACAGATACGCAGTATTTT | CACSFAGGSFTDTQYF
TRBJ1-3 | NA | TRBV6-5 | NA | TGTGCCAGCAGAGATGGACAGAGAAACACCATATATTTT | CASRDGQRNTIYF
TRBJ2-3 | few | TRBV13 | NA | TGTGCCAGCAGCCAGGGACTTCGCAGCACAGATACGCAGTATTTT | CASSQGLRSTDTQYF
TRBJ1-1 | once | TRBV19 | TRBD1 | TGTGCCACCCGTAGGGAGGGACAGGATGGGTCTGAAGCTTTCTTT | CATRREGQDGSEAFF
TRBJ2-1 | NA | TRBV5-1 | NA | TGCGCCAGCAGCTTCTTTGGCGCTCTAGGAGGCGATGAGCAGTTCTTC | CASSFFGALGGDEQFF
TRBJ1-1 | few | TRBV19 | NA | TGTGCCAGTAGTTCGGACACGAACACTGAAGCTTTCTTT | CASSSDTNTEAFF
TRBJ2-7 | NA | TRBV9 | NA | TGTGCCAGCAGCGTAGCGGCAGGGTCGGGCTGCGAGCAGTACTTC | CASSVAAGSGCEQYF
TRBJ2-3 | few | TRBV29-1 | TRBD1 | TGCAGCGTCCTACAGGGGGCCACAGATACGCAGTATTTT | CSVLQGATDTQYF
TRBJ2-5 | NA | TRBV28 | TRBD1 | TGTGCCAGCAGCTCGGACAGGGGCCAAGAGACCCAGTACTTC | CASSSDRGQETQYF
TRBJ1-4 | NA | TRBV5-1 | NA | TGCGCCAGCAGCTCGACAGGATTTGAAAAACTGTTTTTT | CASSSTGFEKLFF
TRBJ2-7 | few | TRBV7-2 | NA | TGTGCCAGCAGCTTAGCGGCCAACTCCTACGAGCAGTACTTC | CASSLAANSYEQYF
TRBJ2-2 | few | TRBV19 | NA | TGTGCCACTAATTTACCCGGCACCGGGGAGCTGTTTTTT | CATNLPGTGELFF
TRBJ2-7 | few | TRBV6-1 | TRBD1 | TGTGCCAGCGGGACAGTCCACGAGCAGTACTTC | CASGTVHEQYF
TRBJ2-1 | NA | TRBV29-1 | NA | TGCAGCGTTCGCCAATCGGCCTACAATGAGCAGTTCTTC | CSVRQSAYNEQFF
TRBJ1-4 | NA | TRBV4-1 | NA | TGCGCCAGCAGCACGGGGGGTGGAATAACTAATGAAAAACTGTTTTTT | CASSTGGGITNEKLFF
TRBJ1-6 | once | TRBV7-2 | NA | TGTGCCAGCAGCTTAGACTTTAGCTCCTATAATTCACCCCTCCACTTT | CASSLDFSSYNSPLHF
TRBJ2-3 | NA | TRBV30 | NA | TGTGCCCTCTCCTATACCTTTAGCACAGATACGCAGTATTTT | CALSYTFSTDTQYF
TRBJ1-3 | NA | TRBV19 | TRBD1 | TGTGCCAGTAGTATACGGCAGGGGGACCTCTCTGGAAACACCATATATTTT | CASSIRQGDLSGNTIYF
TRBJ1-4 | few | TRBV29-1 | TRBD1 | TGCAGCGTTAAGGGACAGGGATATAATGAAAAACTGTTTTTT | CSVKGQGYNEKLFF
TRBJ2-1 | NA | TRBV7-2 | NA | TGTGCCAGCAGCTTCTCCGGGTCCAACCCAAAGGATGAGCAGTTCTTC | CASSFSGSNPKDEQFF
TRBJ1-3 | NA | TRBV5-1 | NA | TGCGCCAGCAGCTTGTCCGTCTCTGGAAACACCATATATTTT | CASSLSVSGNTIYF
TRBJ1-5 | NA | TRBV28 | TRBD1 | TGTGCCAGCAGCGGGGACAGGTACTCTAATCAGCCCCAGCATTTT | CASSGDRYSNQPQHF
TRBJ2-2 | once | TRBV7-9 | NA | TGTGCCAGCAGCTCCCCCGGTTGGTTCCGAGGGTACACCGGGGAGCTGTTTTTT | CASSSPGWFRGYTGELFF
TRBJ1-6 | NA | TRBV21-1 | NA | TGTGCCAGCAAAGCCCCGAGTTCACCCCTCCACTTT | CASKAPSSPLHF
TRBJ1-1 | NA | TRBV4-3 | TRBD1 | TGCGCCAGCAGCCGCGGGACAGCCAACACTGAAGCTTTCTTT | CASSRGTANTEAFF
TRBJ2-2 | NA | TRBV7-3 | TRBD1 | TGTGCCAGCAGCCTAGGGACAGACACCGGGGAGCTGTTTTTT | CASSLGTDTGELFF
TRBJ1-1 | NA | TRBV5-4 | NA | TGTGCCAGCAGCTTGGGAACAGGCATGAACACTGAAGCTTTCTTT | CASSLGTGMNTEAFF
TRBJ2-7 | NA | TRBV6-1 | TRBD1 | TGTGCCAGCAGTGATCCGGGACAGGTTTTCTACGAGCAGTACTTC | CASSDPGQVFYEQYF
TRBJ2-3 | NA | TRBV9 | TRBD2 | TGTGCCAGCAGCGTTTCGGGAGGCCGCACAGATACGCAGTATTTT | CASSVSGGRTDTQYF
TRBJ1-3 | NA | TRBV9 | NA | TGTGCCAGCAGCCGCGTTGGGCAAGGAAACACCATATATTTT | CASSRVGQGNTIYF
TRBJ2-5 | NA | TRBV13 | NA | TGTGCCAGCAGCTTAATAACAGGAGAACAGGTTCAAGGGACCCAGTACTTC | CASSLITGEQVQGTQYF
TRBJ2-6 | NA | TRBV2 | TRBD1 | TGTGCCAGCAGGGGGACAGGGGGCTCTGGGGCCAACGTCCTGACTTTC | CASRGTGGSGANVLTF
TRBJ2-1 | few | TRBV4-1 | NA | TGCGCCAGCAGCCACCCAGGAGGGGATGAGCAGTTCTTC | CASSHPGGDEQFF